One and the same sample provided the 25 T cell receptor beta chains below, sequenced in a study of T cell repertoires in cytomegalovirus infection (dated by TCRdb to about 2019). No antigen is known for these receptors. According to the study, the label for this sample's treatment or condition signals: in vitro stimulation with specific CMV peptide epitopes to enrich CMV-specific T cells. The instrument was an Illumina HiSeq 1500. TCRdb trimmed the raw reads at Q25, called clones with MiXCR and kept productive beta chains. Entries that share a CDR3 protein sequence are merged under the most common genes and DNA. A total of about 130,000 distinct CDR3 sequences appear in this sample, 32% of them only once. The ten largest clones capture roughly 58% of the sample. This specimen was CD8+ T cells from cultured PBMCs, taken from culture after CMV antigen stimulation. The origin of the receptors is a human donor in good health (CMV status not recorded). Some clones in this sample may be carry-over from other donors' samples.

The V and J genes are TRBV7-4 and TRBJ1-2, with a weak D call TRBD1 (5 bases). V was cut by 5 bases and J by 4 bases, with 17 bases left in between. This CDR3 has 15 residues. Germline V gene sequence: CDR1 SGHVT, CDR2 SQSDAQ. CDR3 coding DNA: TGTGCCAGCAGCAGTGGGACGGATGACCGCTATGGCTACACCTTC. This codes for CASSSGTDDRYGYTF.

Here the CDR3 DNA reads TGCAGCGTTGTAGGGGCCGCTCGGAACACCATATATTTT. Translated, it gives CSVVGAARNTIYF. The chain links TRBV29-1 to TRBJ1-3, with D perhaps matching TRBD1 (5 bases). Germline values: CDR1 SQVTM, CDR2 ANQGSEA. Between the trimmed V and J ends, which lost 4 bases and 7 bases, there was a span of 14 bases. The length of the CDR3 is 13 residues.

The chain is built from TRBV9 and TRBJ2-5; D remains unclear. Germline lookup yields CDR1 SGDLS and CDR2 YYNGEE. Trimming shortened V by 0 bases and J by 2 bases, and 8 bases separated the two germline ends. The CDR3 totals 14 residues. The CDR3 loop reads CASSVAWQQETQYF. The CDR3 nucleotides are TGTGCCAGCAGCGTAGCTTGGCAGCAAGAGACCCAGTACTTC.

This clonotype was seen a few times. V usage is TRBV20-1 and J usage is TRBJ2-1, with TRBD1 matching 7 bases. The CDR3 extends over 15 amino acids. Unmatched junction bases numbered 9, after V lost 5 bases and J lost 2 bases. Germline CDR1 and CDR2: DFQATT and SNEGSKA (reference sequence). CDR3 DNA: TGCAGTGCTTCTTTTGGGGACAGAGCCTACAATGAGCAGTTCTTC. Its protein product is CSASFGDRAYNEQFF.

Only a few counts were recorded for this clonotype. The gene calls are TRBV6-1 and TRBJ1-2; D not certain. The germline gives CDR1 MNHNS, CDR2 SASEGT. V gave up 1 base and J gave up 5 bases, with 11 bases separating them. The CDR3 sequence is 14 residues long. The CDR3 is CASSEGTLAYGYTF. The CDR3, as DNA: TGTGCCAGCAGTGAAGGGACTCTTGCGTATGGCTACACCTTC.

V is TRBV4-1 and J is TRBJ2-3; 12 bases line up with TRBD2. The germline V gene has CDR1 MGHRA and CDR2 YSYEKL. The CDR3 runs 20 residues. Trimming removed 0 bases from V and 0 bases from J; junction bases left unmatched: 10. CDR3 sequence (DNA): TGCGCCAGCAGCCAAGAGGTACGGACTAGCGGGGTCGGTAGCACAGATACGCAGTATTTT. Translating gives CASSQEVRTSGVGSTDTQYF.

Details on this clonotype: The germline gene is not matched at one end of the junction; a read error may be the cause. The rearrangement uses TRBV20-1 and TRBJ2-3, with 7 bases that match TRBD1. The CDR3 sequence is 12 residues long. Germline values: CDR1 DFQATT, CDR2 SNEGSKA (reference sequence). The CDR3 spells CSAGDSTDTQYF. In DNA form, the CDR3 reads TGCAGTGCTGGGGACAGCACAGATACGCAGTATTTC.

In this sample, this clonotype turned up many times. The V gene is TRBV4-1, the J gene TRBJ2-1; possibly TRBD1 for D (6 bases). V was trimmed by 2 bases and J by 1 base, leaving 9 bases between them. The CDR3 spans 15 residues. Per germline, CDR1 MGHRA and CDR2 YSYEKL. The CDR3 region is CASSQSQGSYNEQFF. The CDR3 DNA reads TGCGCCAGCAGCCAAAGTCAGGGGTCCTACAATGAGCAGTTCTTC.

The chain employs TRBV7-8 and TRBJ1-3; D gene unclear. V lost 4 bases, J lost 2 bases, and 12 bases lay in between. This CDR3 is built from 15 residues. Per germline, CDR1 SGHVS and CDR2 FQNEAQ. The CDR3, as DNA: TGTGCCAGCAGCTCCTCCACCGGGGCTGGAAACACCATATATTTT. Translation gives CASSSSTGAGNTIYF.

The rearrangement links TRBV4-2 to TRBJ2-1; possible D gene TRBD1, 5 bases. CDR1 is LGHNA, CDR2 YNFKEQ, per germline. CDR3 size: 15 residues. The V gene lost 0 bases and the J gene lost 6 bases, with 12 bases spanning the gap. CDR3 sequence (DNA): TGTGCCAGCAGCCAAGAACGACAGATTGCCAATGAGCAGTTCTTC. This encodes CASSQERQIANEQFF.

This clonotype has only a few counts. The chain has TRBV14 and TRBJ2-1; no reliable D call. The germline V gene has CDR1 SGHDN and CDR2 FVKESK. This CDR3 spans 14 amino acids. With 4 bases removed from V and 2 bases from J, the gap between germline ends came to 9 bases. CDR3 in DNA: TGTGCCAGCAGCCGGCAGAGTCCCTACAATGAGCAGTTCTTC. Amino acids: CASSRQSPYNEQFF.

For the CDR3, the DNA is TGTGCCAGCGGAGTTTCCGGGACTAGCGCCACAGATACGCAGTATTTT. It specifies CASGVSGTSATDTQYF. V is TRBV28 and J is TRBJ2-3; 10 positions agree with TRBD2. V shed 8 bases, J shed 2 bases, and the junction held 10 bases outside the gene matches. This CDR3 is built from 16 residues. Germline lookup yields CDR1 MDHEN and CDR2 SYDVKM. Full variable domain (rest looked up from reference TRBV28 and TRBJ2-3): DVKVTQSSRYLVKRTGEKVFLECVQDMDHENMFWYRQDPGLGLRLIYFSYDVKMKEKGDIPEGYSVSREKKERFSLILESASTNQTSMYLCASGVSGTSATDTQYFGPGTRLTVL.

This chain connects TRBV7-6 to TRBJ2-5, with 13 bases matching TRBD2. Germline trimming cut 4 bases from V and 3 bases from J; bases unmatched to any gene: 2. Germline CDR1 and CDR2: SGHVS and FNYEAQ. CDR3 length: 15 residues. Written as DNA, the CDR3 is TGTGCCAGCAGCTCGACTAGCGGGGGGAAAGAGACCCAGTACTTC. Amino acid sequence: CASSSTSGGKETQYF.

In its sample, this clonotype was seen many times. V usage is TRBV27 and J usage is TRBJ1-1; unclear D gene. The CDR3 is 13 residues long. Between the trimmed V and J ends, which lost 6 bases and 0 bases, there was a span of 8 bases. In germline, CDR1 is MNHEY, CDR2 SMNVEV (reference sequence). Written as DNA, the CDR3 is TGTGCCAGCAGCCCCGCTTTGAACACTGAAGCTTTCTTT. Encoded protein: CASSPALNTEAFF.

This rearrangement joins TRBV5-1 to TRBJ2-3; D remains ambiguous. The germline V and J ends were trimmed by 2 bases and 2 bases, with 12 bases remaining between them. Germline assignment: CDR1 SGHRS and CDR2 YFSETQ. CDR3 length: 15 residues. CDR3 coding DNA: TGCGCCAGCAGCTTCGAGGTAGTAGTCACAGATACGCAGTATTTT. This translates into CASSFEVVVTDTQYF. The variable domain in full, with the rest retrieved from reference TRBV5-1 and TRBJ2-3, is KAGVTQTPRYLIKTRGQQVTLSCSPISGHRSVSWYQQTPGQGLQFLFEYFSETQRNKGNFPGRFSGRQFSNSRSEMNVSTLELGDSALYLCASSFEVVVTDTQYFGPGTRLTVL.

This clonotype was counted ten times or more. The CDR3 DNA is TGTGCCAGCAGCTCCCCCTTATTTGCGGGGGGGACCGGGGAGCTGTTTTTT. Its protein product is CASSSPLFAGGTGELFF. This chain uses TRBV7-6 with TRBJ2-2, with TRBD2 matching over 9 bases. CDR1 and CDR2 from the germline V gene are SGHVS and FNYEAQ. The CDR3 extends over 17 amino acids. The trim removed 4 bases at V and 5 bases at J, leaving 11 bases unmatched.

This clonotype was counted many times. This chain joins TRBV27 and TRBJ2-1; 11 bases are shared with TRBD2. Germline CDR1 MNHEY, CDR2 SMNVEV (reference sequence). J gave up 5 bases and V 1 base, and 7 bases lay outside the gene matches. The CDR3 is 17 residues long. CDR3 protein: CASSLYELAGADNEQFF. In DNA form, the CDR3 reads TGTGCCAGCAGTTTATACGAACTAGCGGGGGCGGACAATGAGCAGTTCTTC.

This clonotype was recorded a few times. The chain combines TRBV7-9 with TRBJ1-2, with 9 nucleotides matching TRBD1. CDR3 length: 16 amino acids. J lost 2 bases, V lost 4 bases, and 8 bases had no gene match. CDR1 is SEHNR, CDR2 FQNEAQ, per germline (reference sequence). The CDR3 reads CASSWGTGTGNYGYTF. The DNA for the CDR3 is TGTGCCAGCAGCTGGGGGACCGGGACAGGGAACTATGGCTACACCTTC.

This clonotype was seen a few times. The chain is built from TRBV12-3 or TRBV12-4 and TRBJ2-2; D remains unclear. The V end lost 8 bases, the J end lost 6 bases, and 7 bases lay between the germline ends. This CDR3 spans 11 amino acids. CDR3 in DNA: TGTGCCAGCGGAGTCCCCGGGGAGCTGTTTTTT. Protein product: CASGVPGELFF.

The gene calls are TRBV18 and TRBJ2-5, with 10 nucleotides matching TRBD2. The germline CDR1 and CDR2 sequences are KGHSH and LQKENI. The trim removed 3 bases at V and 0 bases at J, leaving 4 bases unmatched. This CDR3 is built from 16 residues. The CDR3 region has the DNA TGTGCCAGCTCACCGCTAGCGGGGGTAAACCAAGAGACCCAGTACTTC. Amino acids: CASSPLAGVNQETQYF.

V is TRBV27 and J is TRBJ1-5; D is possibly TRBD1 (6 bases). The V and J ends lost 0 bases and 6 bases respectively, with 12 bases between them. The length of the CDR3 is 15 residues. Germline-derived CDR1 and CDR2 are MNHEY and SMNVEV (reference sequence). The CDR3, as DNA: TGTGCCAGCAGTTTATCTGGGGGGGGCCGTCAGCCCCAGCATTTT. As protein: CASSLSGGGRQPQHF.

This clonotype was seen repeatedly, ten times or more. This sequence joins TRBV5-1 and TRBJ2-1; the D is unclear. Germline CDR1 reads SGHRS; CDR2 reads YFSETQ. CDR3 length equals 14 residues. V lost 1 base and J 4 bases, leaving 9 bases between the germline ends. CDR3 DNA: TGCGCCAGCAGCTTGTCAGGAGCGTACAATGAGCAGTTCTTC. Its translation: CASSLSGAYNEQFF.

J is TRBJ1-2 and V is TRBV27, with no clear D. Germline V CDR1 and CDR2: MNHEY, SMNVEV (reference sequence). The CDR3 consists of 16 residues. Trimming stripped 0 bases from V and 8 bases from J, with 19 bases between. CDR3 DNA: TGTGCCAGCAGTTTATCCCCCTTCGTGGGCCGGAGGGGCTACACCTTC. Translated: CASSLSPFVGRRGYTF.

This clonotype appeared a few times. The chain employs TRBV29-1 and TRBJ2-5; 7 bases are a match to TRBD1. The germline V gene encodes CDR1 SQVTM and CDR2 ANQGSEA. J gave up 4 bases and V 7 bases, and 6 bases lay outside the gene matches. The CDR3 runs to 12 residues. The CDR3 here is CSARQGLETQYF. Here the CDR3 DNA reads TGCAGCGCCAGACAGGGTCTAGAGACCCAGTACTTC. The full variable domain, with the rest looked up from reference TRBV29-1 and TRBJ2-5, is SAVISQKPSRDICQRGTSLTIQCQVDSQVTMMFWYRQQPGQSLTLIATANQGSEATYESGFVIDKFPISRPNLTFSTLTVSNMSPEDSSIYLCSARQGLETQYFGPGTRLLVL.

The CDR3 DNA sequence: TGTGCCACCAGTGACGGGACTAGCGGGGGGGCCGTCACCGGGGAGCTGTTTTTT. It yields the protein CATSDGTSGGAVTGELFF. The chain has TRBV24-1 and TRBJ2-2, with 16 bases identical to TRBD2. This CDR3 is built from 18 residues. With V trimmed by 4 bases and J by 4 bases, 5 bases remained unmatched. Germline CDR1 reads KGHDR; CDR2 reads SFDVKD.